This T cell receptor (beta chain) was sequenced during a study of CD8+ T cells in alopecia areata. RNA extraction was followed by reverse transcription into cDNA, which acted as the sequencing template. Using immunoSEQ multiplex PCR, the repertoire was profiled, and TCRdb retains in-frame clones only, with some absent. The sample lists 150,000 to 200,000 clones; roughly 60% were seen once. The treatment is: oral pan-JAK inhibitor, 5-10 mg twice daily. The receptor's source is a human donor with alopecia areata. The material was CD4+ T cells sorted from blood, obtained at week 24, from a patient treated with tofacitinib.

CDR3 nucleotide sequence: TGTGCCAGCAGTGGGACAGGGGGTCAGCCCCAGCATTTT. Amino acids: CASSGTGGQPQHF. V usage is TRBV6-5 and J usage is TRBJ1-5; TRBD1 agrees at 11 bases. This CDR3 contains 13 residues. V lost 5 bases to trimming and J lost 6 bases; unmatched junction nucleotides: 0. Germline V gene data show CDR1 as MNHEY and CDR2 as SVGAGI.